The 18 T cell receptor beta chains given below trace back to one sample, sequenced in a study of blood T cell repertoires in COVID-19. Assay used: immunoSEQ multiplex PCR; TCRdb lists only in-frame clones, some missing. Here the sample spans about 180,000 clones, over 75% being singletons. Material for sequencing was peripheral blood. These receptors were obtained from a man between 65 and 85 years old with active or convalescent COVID-19.

The chain carries TRBV19 and TRBJ1-5; D is uncertain. The germline V and J ends were trimmed by 5 bases and 4 bases, with 9 bases remaining between them. CDR3 size: 13 residues. Germline loops: CDR1 LNHDA, CDR2 SQIVND (reference sequence). The CDR3 DNA reads TGTGCCAGTAGTTTAGTATTGAATCAGCCCCAGCATTTT. Protein: CASSLVLNQPQHF.

V usage is TRBV11-2 and J usage is TRBJ2-2; TRBD2 aligns across 14 bases. The J segment lost 0 bases and the V segment lost 8 bases, leaving 5 bases of the junction unmatched. This CDR3 contains 17 residues. The V gene's germline CDR1 is SGHAT and CDR2 FQNNGV. The chain's CDR3 is CASYRLAGGPNTGELFF. DNA of the CDR3: TGTGCCAGCTATCGACTAGCGGGAGGGCCGAACACCGGGGAGCTGTTTTTT.

The J gene is TRBJ2-7, the V gene TRBV5-1, with TRBD2 matching 7 bases. J lost 6 bases, V lost 5 bases, and 11 bases had no gene match. The CDR3 covers 14 residues. CDR1 and CDR2 (germline): SGHRS, YFSETQ. DNA for the CDR3: TGCGCCAGCAGTTACCCACGGGAGGCCCTCGAGCAGTACTTC. This sequence encodes CASSYPREALEQYF.

The CDR3 spells CASSEHPGQDNEQFF. CDR3 nucleotides: TGTGCCAGCAGTGAGCATCCGGGACAGGACAATGAGCAGTTCTTC. V usage is TRBV6-1 and J usage is TRBJ2-1, with TRBD1 matching over 8 bases. The V segment lost 3 bases and the J segment 5 bases; nucleotides outside the gene matches: 6. Germline CDR1 reads MNHNS; CDR2 reads SASEGT. The CDR3 is made up of 15 amino acids.

This chain uses TRBV19 with TRBJ1-2, with 8 bases fitting TRBD1. V trimming: 5 bases; J trimming: 8 bases; junction bases outside the gene matches: 10. Looked up from germline, CDR1 is LNHDA and CDR2 is SQIVND (reference sequence). The CDR3 is 14 amino acids. CDR3 DNA: TGTGCCAGTAGTCTAGGACAGGGTAGTCGAGGCTACACCTTC. This encodes CASSLGQGSRGYTF.

The chain employs TRBV7-8 and TRBJ2-5; 8 positions agree with TRBD1. CDR1 is SGHVS, CDR2 FQNEAQ, per germline. CDR3 length: 16 amino acids. V lost 6 bases to trimming and J lost 4 bases; unmatched junction nucleotides: 13. CDR3 residues: CASSPKGQGARETQYF. Written as DNA, the CDR3 is TGTGCCAGCAGTCCGAAGGGGCAGGGGGCGAGAGAGACCCAGTACTTC.

The V call is TRBV30, the J call TRBJ2-2; D call uncertain. V shed 0 bases and J shed 6 bases, with 2 bases lying between them. The CDR3 runs 11 residues. The V gene's germline CDR1 is GTSNPN and CDR2 SVGIG (reference sequence). CDR3 sequence reads: CAWSVAGELFF. The CDR3 coding sequence is TGTGCCTGGAGTGTCGCCGGGGAGCTGTTTTTT.

This chain joins TRBV21-1 and TRBJ2-7; the table's TRBD1 call for D was not verified on the DNA. TRBV21-1 counts as a pseudogene. The length of the CDR3 is 17 residues. DNA of the CDR3: TGTGCCAGCAGCAAAGATTTCCCGGGACAGGGTTCCTACGAGCAGTACTTC. Protein sequence: CASSKDFPGQGSYEQYF.

This chain connects TRBV29-1 to TRBJ1-2; D gene ambiguous. Germline CDR1 is SQVTM and CDR2 is ANQGSEA. Trimming cost V 4 bases and J 1 base, with 7 bases left between them. This CDR3 region has 12 residues. The CDR3 DNA reads as TGCAGCGTTGGCGGAAGTAACTATGGCTACACCTTC. Translated: CSVGGSNYGYTF.

This clone was detected once. The same CDR3 also results from other DNA sequences found in this sample. The chain recombines TRBV18 with TRBJ2-7, with D possibly TRBD1 on 6 matching bases. The V gene lost 3 bases and the J gene lost 3 bases, with 12 bases spanning the gap. The CDR3 contains 14 residues. CDR1 and CDR2 from the germline V gene are KGHSH and LQKENI. CDR3 DNA sequence: TGTGCCAGCTCACCCAGAACAGGGAGCTACGAGCAGTACTTC. Its protein is CASSPRTGSYEQYF. Variable domain in full (rest from reference TRBV18 and TRBJ2-7): NAGVMQNPRHLVRRRGQEARLRCSPMKGHSHVYWYRQLPEEGLKFMVYLQKENIIDESGMPKERFSAEFPKEGPSILRIQQVVRGDSAAYFCASSPRTGSYEQYFGPGTRLTVT.

V gene TRBV7-2 combines with J gene TRBJ1-1; D is undetermined. Per the germline V gene, CDR1 is SGHTA and CDR2 is FQGNSA. There are 14 residues in the CDR3. Trimming took off 2 bases at V and 1 base at J, with 8 bases between the two ends. The CDR3 loop is CASSLFPRNTEAFF. CDR3 DNA: TGTGCCAGCAGCTTATTTCCCAGGAACACTGAAGCTTTCTTT.

The chain combines TRBV30 with TRBJ1-1, with 9 positions matching TRBD1. This CDR3 spans 16 amino acids. The germline gives CDR1 GTSNPN, CDR2 SVGIG (reference sequence). V was clipped by 3 bases and J by 4 bases; unmatched bases: 12. The CDR3 loop is CAWSLPGQGRGTEAFF. The CDR3 DNA is TGTGCCTGGAGCCTTCCGGGACAGGGACGAGGCACTGAAGCTTTCTTT.

V gene TRBV9 combines with J gene TRBJ2-2, with TRBD1 identical over 8 bases. Germline CDR1 is SGDLS and CDR2 is YYNGEE. CDR3 length: 16 residues. V shed 3 bases, J shed 3 bases, and the junction held 7 bases outside the gene matches. Written as DNA, the CDR3 is TGTGCCAGCAGCGCCCAGGACAGGGACTACACCGGGGAGCTGTTTTTT. It yields the protein CASSAQDRDYTGELFF. The complete variable domain, with remaining parts taken from reference TRBV9 and TRBJ2-2, reads DSGVTQTPKHLITATGQRVTLRCSPRSGDLSVYWYQQSLDQGLQFLIQYYNGEERAKGNILERFSAQQFPDLHSELNLSSLELGDSALYFCASSAQDRDYTGELFFGEGSRLTVL.

The gene calls are TRBV6-2 or TRBV6-3 and TRBJ2-3, with a tentative D call TRBD1 (5 bases). V was pared by 2 bases and J by 5 bases, with 17 bases between. The CDR3 runs to 16 residues. Germline V gene sequence: CDR1 MNHEY, CDR2 SVGEGT. The CDR3 nucleotides are TGTGCCAGCAGTTACGGAGAAGGCAGGGCGAAAGATACGCAGTATTTT. It specifies CASSYGEGRAKDTQYF.

The J gene is TRBJ1-3, the V gene TRBV7-9; D possibly corresponds to TRBD1 (6 bases). With 0 bases removed from V and 0 bases from J, the gap between germline ends came to 6 bases. The CDR3 runs to 15 residues. Germline V gives CDR1 SEHNR, CDR2 FQNEAQ (reference sequence). The CDR3 sequence: CASSLAGGSGNTIYF. For the CDR3, the DNA is TGTGCCAGCAGCTTAGCAGGGGGCTCTGGAAACACCATATATTTT.

This chain's CDR3 is CASSSPGGIQYF. The CDR3 DNA reads TGTGCCAGCAGCTCCCCCGGGGGCATTCAGTACTTC. The chain couples TRBV7-9 to TRBJ2-4; maybe TRBD2 (6 bases). Germline V gives CDR1 SEHNR, CDR2 FQNEAQ (reference sequence). CDR3 size: 12 residues. The V end lost 4 bases, the J end lost 9 bases, and 10 bases lay between the germline ends.

This clone has only one observation. V and J are TRBV19 and TRBJ2-7; TRBD1 is a possible D gene (5 bases). This CDR3 comprises 13 residues. V was clipped by 10 bases and J by 4 bases, with 17 bases between them. Per the germline V gene, CDR1 is LNHDA and CDR2 is SQIVND (reference sequence). Here the CDR3 DNA reads TGTGCCACTGGGGCAGGGCGCGGTTACGAGCAGTACTTC. Translated, it gives CATGAGRGYEQYF. The whole variable domain, filled in from reference TRBV19 and TRBJ2-7, reads DGGITQSPKYLFRKEGQNVTLSCEQNLNHDAMYWYRQDPGQGLRLIYYSQIVNDFQKGDIAEGYSVSREKKESFPLTVTSAQKNPTAFYLCATGAGRGYEQYFGPGTRLTVT.

The chain carries TRBV12-2 and TRBJ2-5; the DNA was not compared with TRBD1, the D call given in the table. TRBV12-2 is a pseudogene segment. This CDR3 comprises 14 residues. The CDR3 DNA reads as TGTGCAAGTCGCTTCCCGAGGGGGACAGAGACCCAGTACTTC. This encodes CASRFPRGTETQYF.